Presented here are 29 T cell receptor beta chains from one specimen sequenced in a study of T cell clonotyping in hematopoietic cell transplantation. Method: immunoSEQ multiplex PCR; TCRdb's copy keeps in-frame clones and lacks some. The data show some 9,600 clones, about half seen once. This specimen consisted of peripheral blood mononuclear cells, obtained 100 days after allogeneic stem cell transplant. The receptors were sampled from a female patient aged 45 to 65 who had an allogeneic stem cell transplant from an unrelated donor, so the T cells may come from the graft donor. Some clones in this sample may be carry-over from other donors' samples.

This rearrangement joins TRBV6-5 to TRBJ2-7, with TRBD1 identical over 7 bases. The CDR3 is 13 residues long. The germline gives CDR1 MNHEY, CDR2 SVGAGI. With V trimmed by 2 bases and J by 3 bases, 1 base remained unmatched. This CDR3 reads CASSYGQVYEQYF. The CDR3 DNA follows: TGTGCCAGCAGTTACGGACAGGTCTACGAGCAGTACTTC.

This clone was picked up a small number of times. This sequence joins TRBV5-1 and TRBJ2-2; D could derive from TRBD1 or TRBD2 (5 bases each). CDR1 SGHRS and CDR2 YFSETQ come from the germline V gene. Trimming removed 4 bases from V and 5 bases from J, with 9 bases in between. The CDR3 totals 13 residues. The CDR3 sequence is CASSSRETGELFF. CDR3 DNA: TGCGCCAGCAGCAGCAGGGAGACCGGGGAGCTGTTTTTT.

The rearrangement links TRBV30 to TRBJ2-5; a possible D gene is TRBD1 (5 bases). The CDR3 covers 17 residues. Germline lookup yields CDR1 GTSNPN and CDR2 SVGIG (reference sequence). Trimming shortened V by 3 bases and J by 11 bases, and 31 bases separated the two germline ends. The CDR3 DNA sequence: TGTGCCTGGAGACACCCTGCTGGGGCGGTGGGGTTAGGTGAGCAGTACTTC. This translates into CAWRHPAGAVGLGEQYF.

Here the CDR3 DNA reads TGTGCCTGGAGTGTAATAGGGGACACCTACGAGCAGTACTTC. Translation: CAWSVIGDTYEQYF. The V and J genes are TRBV30 and TRBJ2-7; TRBD1 might be the D (6 bases). V lost 0 bases to trimming and J lost 2 bases, with 11 bases between them. Per the germline V gene, CDR1 is GTSNPN and CDR2 is SVGIG (reference sequence). The CDR3 spans 14 residues.

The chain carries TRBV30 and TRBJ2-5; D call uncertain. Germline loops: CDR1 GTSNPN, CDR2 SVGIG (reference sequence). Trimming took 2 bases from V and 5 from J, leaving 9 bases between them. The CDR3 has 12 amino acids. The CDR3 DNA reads TGTGCCTGGAGTTACCTGTGGGAGACCCAGTACTTC. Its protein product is CAWSYLWETQYF.

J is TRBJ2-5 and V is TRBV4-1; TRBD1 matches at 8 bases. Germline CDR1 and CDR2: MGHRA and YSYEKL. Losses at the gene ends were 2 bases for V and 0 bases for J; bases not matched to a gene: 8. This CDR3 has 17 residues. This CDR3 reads CASSQSLQGAHQETQYF. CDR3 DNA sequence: TGCGCCAGCAGCCAATCACTGCAGGGGGCCCACCAAGAGACCCAGTACTTC.

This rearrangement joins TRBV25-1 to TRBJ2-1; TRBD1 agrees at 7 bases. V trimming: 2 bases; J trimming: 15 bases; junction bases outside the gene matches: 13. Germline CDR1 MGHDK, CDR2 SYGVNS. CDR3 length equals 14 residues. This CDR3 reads CASSEPGSGTVLFF. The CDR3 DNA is TGTGCCAGCAGTGAACCGGGGTCGGGGACAGTGTTGTTCTTC.

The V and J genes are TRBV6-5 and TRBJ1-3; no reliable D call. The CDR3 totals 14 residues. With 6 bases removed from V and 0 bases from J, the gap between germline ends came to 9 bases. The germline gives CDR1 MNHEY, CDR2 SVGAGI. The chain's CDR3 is CASRGFRSGNTIYF. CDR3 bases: TGTGCCAGCAGGGGATTTCGCTCTGGAAACACCATATATTTT.

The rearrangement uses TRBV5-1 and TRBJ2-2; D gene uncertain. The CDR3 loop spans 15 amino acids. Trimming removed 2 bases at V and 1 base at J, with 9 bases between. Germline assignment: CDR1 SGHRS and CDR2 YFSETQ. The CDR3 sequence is CASSLGLLNTGELFF. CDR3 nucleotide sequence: TGCGCCAGCAGCTTAGGGCTCTTGAACACCGGGGAGCTGTTTTTT.

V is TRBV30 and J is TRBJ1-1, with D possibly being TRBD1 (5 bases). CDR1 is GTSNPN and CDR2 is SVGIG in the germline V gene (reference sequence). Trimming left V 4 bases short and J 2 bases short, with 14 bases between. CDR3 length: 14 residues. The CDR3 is CAWTLTGVNTEAFF. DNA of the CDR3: TGTGCCTGGACCCTCACAGGCGTCAACACTGAAGCTTTCTTT.

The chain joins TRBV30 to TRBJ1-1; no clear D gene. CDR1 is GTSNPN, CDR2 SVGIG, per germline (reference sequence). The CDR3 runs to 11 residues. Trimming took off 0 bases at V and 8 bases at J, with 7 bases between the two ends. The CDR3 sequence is CAWSVRVEAFF. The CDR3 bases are TGTGCCTGGAGTGTAAGGGTAGAAGCTTTCTTT. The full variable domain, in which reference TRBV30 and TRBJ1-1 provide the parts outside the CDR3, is SQTIHQWPATLVQPVGSPLSLECTVEGTSNPNLYWYRQAAGRGLQLLFYSVGIGQISSEVPQNLSASRPQDRQFILSSKKLLLSDSGFYLCAWSVRVEAFFGQGTRLTVV.

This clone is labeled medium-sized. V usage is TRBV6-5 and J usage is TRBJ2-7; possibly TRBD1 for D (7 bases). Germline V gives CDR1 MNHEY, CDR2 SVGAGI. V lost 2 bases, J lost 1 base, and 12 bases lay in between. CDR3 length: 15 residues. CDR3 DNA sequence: TGTGCCAGCAGTTACGAGGCAGGGGGGTCCTACGAGCAGTACTTC. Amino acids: CASSYEAGGSYEQYF.

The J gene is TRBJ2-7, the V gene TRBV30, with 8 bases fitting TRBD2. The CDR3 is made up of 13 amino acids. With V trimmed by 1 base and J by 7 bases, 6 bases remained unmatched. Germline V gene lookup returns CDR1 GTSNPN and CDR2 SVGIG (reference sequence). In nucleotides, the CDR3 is TGTGCCTGGAGTGGGGGACTAGTTGGTGAGCAGTACTTC. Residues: CAWSGGLVGEQYF.

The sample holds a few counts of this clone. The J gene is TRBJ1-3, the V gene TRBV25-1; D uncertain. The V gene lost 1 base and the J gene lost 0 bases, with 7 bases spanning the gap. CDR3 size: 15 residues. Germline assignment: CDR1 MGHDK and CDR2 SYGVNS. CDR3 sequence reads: CASSEFRSSGNTIYF. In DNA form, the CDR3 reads TGTGCCAGCAGTGAATTCCGGTCCTCTGGAAACACCATATATTTT.

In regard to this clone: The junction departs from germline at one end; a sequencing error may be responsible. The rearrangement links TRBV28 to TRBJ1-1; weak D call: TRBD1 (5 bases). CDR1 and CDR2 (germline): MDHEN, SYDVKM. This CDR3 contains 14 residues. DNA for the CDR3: TGCGCCAGCACGGGCCCGGGGGATATCACTGAAGCTTTCTTT. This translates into CASTGPGDITEAFF.

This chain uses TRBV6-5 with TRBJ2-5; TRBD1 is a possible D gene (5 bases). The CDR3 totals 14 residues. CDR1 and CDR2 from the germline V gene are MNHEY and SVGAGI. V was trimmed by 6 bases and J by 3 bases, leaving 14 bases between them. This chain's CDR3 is CASSTIGVKETQYF. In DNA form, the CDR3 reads TGTGCCAGCAGCACCATAGGGGTAAAAGAGACCCAGTACTTC.

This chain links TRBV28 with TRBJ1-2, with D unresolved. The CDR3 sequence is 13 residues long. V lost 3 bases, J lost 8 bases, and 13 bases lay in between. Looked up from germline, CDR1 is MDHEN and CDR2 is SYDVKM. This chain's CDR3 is CASSFNGLTGYTF. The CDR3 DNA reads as TGTGCCAGCAGTTTCAACGGGCTAACAGGCTACACCTTC.

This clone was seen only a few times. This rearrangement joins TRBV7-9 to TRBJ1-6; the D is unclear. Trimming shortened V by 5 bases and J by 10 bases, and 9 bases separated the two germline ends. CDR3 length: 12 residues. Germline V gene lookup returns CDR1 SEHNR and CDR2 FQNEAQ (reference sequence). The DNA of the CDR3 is TGTGCCAGCAGCCAATTGCTCTCACCCCTCCACTTT. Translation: CASSQLLSPLHF.

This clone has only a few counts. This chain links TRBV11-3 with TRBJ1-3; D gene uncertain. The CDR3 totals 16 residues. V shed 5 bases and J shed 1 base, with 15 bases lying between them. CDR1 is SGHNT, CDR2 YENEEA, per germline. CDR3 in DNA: TGTGCCAGCAGCCGAGGCGACGGTGGGTCTGGAAACACCATATATTTT. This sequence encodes CASSRGDGGSGNTIYF. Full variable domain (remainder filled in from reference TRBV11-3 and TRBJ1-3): EAGVVQSPRYKIIEKKQPVAFWCNPISGHNTLYWYLQNLGQGPELLIRYENEEAVDDSQLPKDRFSAERLKGVDSTLKIQPAELGDSAVYLCASSRGDGGSGNTIYFGEGSWLTVV.

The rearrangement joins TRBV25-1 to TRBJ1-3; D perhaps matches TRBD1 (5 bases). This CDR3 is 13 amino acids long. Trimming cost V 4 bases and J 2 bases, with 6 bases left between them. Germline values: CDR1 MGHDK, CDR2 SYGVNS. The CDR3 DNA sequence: TGTGCCAGCAGTGCGACAGCTGGAAACACCATATATTTT. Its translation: CASSATAGNTIYF. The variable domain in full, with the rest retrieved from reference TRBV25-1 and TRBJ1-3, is EADIYQTPRYLVIGTGKKITLECSQTMGHDKMYWYQQDPGMELHLIHYSYGVNSTEKGDLSSESTVSRIRTEHFPLTLESARPSHTSQYLCASSATAGNTIYFGEGSWLTVV.

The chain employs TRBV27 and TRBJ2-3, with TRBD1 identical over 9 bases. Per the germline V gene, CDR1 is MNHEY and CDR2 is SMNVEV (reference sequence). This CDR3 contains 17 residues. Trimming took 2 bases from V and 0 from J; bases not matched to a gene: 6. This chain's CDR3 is CASSLRGTGWSTDTQYF. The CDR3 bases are TGTGCCAGCAGTTTAAGGGGGACAGGGTGGAGCACAGATACGCAGTATTTT.

CDR3 protein: CASSNRQVLGTQYF. The CDR3 DNA sequence: TGTGCCAGCAGTAACCGACAGGTCTTAGGGACCCAGTACTTC. The chain carries TRBV6-5 and TRBJ2-5, with D possibly matching TRBD1 (6 bases). Germline V gives CDR1 MNHEY, CDR2 SVGAGI. The CDR3 is made up of 14 amino acids. The V end was cut by 5 bases, the J end by 7 bases, with 17 bases between.

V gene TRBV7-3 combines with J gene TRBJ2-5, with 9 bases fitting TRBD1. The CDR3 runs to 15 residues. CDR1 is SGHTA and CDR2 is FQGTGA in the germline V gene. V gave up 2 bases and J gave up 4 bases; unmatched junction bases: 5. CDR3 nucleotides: TGTGCCAGCAGCTTAGTGGGACAGGGCGGAGAGACCCAGTACTTC. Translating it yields CASSLVGQGGETQYF.

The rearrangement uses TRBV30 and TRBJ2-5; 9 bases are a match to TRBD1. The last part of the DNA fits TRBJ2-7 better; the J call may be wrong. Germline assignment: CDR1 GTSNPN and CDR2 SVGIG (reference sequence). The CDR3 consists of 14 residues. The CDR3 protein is CAWSGWTGADEQYF. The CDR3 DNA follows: TGTGCCTGGAGTGGGTGGACAGGGGCCGACGAGCAGTACTTC.

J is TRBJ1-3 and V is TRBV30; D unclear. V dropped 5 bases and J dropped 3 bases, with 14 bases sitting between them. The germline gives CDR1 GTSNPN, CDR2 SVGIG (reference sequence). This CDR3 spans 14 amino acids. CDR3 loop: CAWGPHGGGNTIYF. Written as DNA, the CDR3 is TGTGCCTGGGGCCCACACGGCGGTGGAAACACCATATATTTT.

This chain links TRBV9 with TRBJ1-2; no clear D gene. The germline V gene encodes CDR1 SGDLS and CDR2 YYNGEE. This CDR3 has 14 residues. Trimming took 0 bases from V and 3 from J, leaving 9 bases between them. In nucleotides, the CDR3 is TGTGCCAGCAGCGTAGCTCGGGCAGACTATGGCTACACCTTC. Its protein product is CASSVARADYGYTF.

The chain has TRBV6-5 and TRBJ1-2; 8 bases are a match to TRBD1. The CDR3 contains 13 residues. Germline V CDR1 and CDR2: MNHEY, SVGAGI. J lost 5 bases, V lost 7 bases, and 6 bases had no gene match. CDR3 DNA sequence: TGTGCCAGCATCAGGGGGCGCGGGTATGGCTACACCTTC. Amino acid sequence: CASIRGRGYGYTF.

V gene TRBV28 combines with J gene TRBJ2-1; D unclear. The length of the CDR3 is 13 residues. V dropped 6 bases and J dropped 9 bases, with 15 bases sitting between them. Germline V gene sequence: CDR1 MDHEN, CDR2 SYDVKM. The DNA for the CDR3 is TGTGCCAGCAGCCTCACCCCCGGGTTTGAGCAGTTCTTC. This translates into CASSLTPGFEQFF.

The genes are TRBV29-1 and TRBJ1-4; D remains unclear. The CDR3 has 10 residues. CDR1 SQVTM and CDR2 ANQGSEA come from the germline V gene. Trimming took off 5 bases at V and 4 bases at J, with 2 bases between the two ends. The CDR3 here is CSVLNEKLFF. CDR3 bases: TGCAGCGTTCTTAATGAAAAACTGTTTTTT. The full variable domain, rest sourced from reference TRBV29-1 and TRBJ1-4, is SAVISQKPSRDICQRGTSLTIQCQVDSQVTMMFWYRQQPGQSLTLIATANQGSEATYESGFVIDKFPISRPNLTFSTLTVSNMSPEDSSIYLCSVLNEKLFFGSGTQLSVL.